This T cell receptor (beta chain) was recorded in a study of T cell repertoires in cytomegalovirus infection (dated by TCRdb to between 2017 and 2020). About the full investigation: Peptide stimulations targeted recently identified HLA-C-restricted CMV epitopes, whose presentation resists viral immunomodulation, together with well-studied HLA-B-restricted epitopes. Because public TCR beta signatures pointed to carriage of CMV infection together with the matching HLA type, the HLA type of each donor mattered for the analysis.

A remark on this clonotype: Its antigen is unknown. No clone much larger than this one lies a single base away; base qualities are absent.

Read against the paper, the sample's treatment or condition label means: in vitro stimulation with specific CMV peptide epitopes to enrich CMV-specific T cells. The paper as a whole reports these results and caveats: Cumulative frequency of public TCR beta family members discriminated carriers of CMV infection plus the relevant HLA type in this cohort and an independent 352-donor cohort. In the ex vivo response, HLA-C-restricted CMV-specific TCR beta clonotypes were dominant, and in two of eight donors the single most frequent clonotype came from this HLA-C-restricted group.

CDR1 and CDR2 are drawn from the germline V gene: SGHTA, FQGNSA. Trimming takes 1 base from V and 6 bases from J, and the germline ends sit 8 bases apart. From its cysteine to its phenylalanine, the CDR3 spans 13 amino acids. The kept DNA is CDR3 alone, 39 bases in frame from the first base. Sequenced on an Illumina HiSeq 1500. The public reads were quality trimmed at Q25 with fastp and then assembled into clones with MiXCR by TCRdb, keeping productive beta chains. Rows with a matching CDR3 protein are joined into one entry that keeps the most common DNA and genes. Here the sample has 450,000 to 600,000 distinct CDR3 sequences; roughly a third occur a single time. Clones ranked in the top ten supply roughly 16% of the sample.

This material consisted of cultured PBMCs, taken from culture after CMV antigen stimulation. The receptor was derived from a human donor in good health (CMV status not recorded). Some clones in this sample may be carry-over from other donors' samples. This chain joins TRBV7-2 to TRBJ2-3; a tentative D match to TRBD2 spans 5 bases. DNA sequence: TGTGCCAGCAGCTTAGTTGGGGAGGATACGCAGTATTTT. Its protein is CASSLVGEDTQYF.